Below, 16 T cell receptor beta chains from the same sample are listed, as sequenced in a study of blood T cell repertoires in COVID-19. The method was immunoSEQ multiplex PCR; TCRdb's version includes in-frame clones alone and lacks a portion of them. This sample has roughly 120,000 clones, with approximately 85% found just once. The sample taken for sequencing was peripheral blood. These receptors were taken from a woman in her fifties or sixties with acute or convalescent COVID-19.

The J gene is TRBJ1-1, the V gene TRBV11-3; 7 nucleotides match TRBD1. This CDR3 comprises 14 residues. Trimming removed 5 bases from V and 1 base from J; junction bases left unmatched: 4. Germline lookup yields CDR1 SGHNT and CDR2 YENEEA. The chain's CDR3 is CASSPPGGNTEAFF. In DNA form, the CDR3 reads TGTGCCAGCAGCCCACCAGGGGGGAACACTGAAGCTTTCTTT. The full variable domain, in which reference TRBV11-3 and TRBJ1-1 provide the parts outside the CDR3, is EAGVVQSPRYKIIEKKQPVAFWCNPISGHNTLYWYLQNLGQGPELLIRYENEEAVDDSQLPKDRFSAERLKGVDSTLKIQPAELGDSAVYLCASSPPGGNTEAFFGQGTRLTVV.

The chain has TRBV28 and TRBJ2-7; D gene uncertain. The germline V and J ends were trimmed by 3 bases and 2 bases, with 11 bases remaining between them. CDR1 is MDHEN and CDR2 is SYDVKM in the germline V gene. The CDR3 consists of 14 residues. The CDR3 loop reads CASSLEQKTYEQYF. CDR3 DNA sequence: TGTGCCAGCAGTTTGGAACAGAAAACCTACGAGCAGTACTTC.

The chain joins TRBV6-5 to TRBJ1-1, with no clear D. The CDR3 sequence is 12 residues long. V was pared by 0 bases and J by 6 bases, with 5 bases between. The germline V gene encodes CDR1 MNHEY and CDR2 SVGAGI. CDR3 sequence (DNA): TGTGCCAGCAGTTACTCCGGGGCTGAAGCTTTCTTT. This encodes CASSYSGAEAFF.

This clone was seen a handful of times. J is TRBJ2-1 and V is TRBV6-5; D remains ambiguous. Trimming shortened V by 6 bases and J by 6 bases, and 12 bases separated the two germline ends. The CDR3 sequence is 13 residues long. The germline gives CDR1 MNHEY, CDR2 SVGAGI. The CDR3 spells CASRPLVLNEQFF. The CDR3 region has the DNA TGTGCCAGCAGACCCCTAGTTCTCAATGAGCAGTTCTTC.

This clone was seen repeatedly, ten times or more. The V and J genes are TRBV2 and TRBJ2-3; TRBD2 is a possible D gene (5 bases). There are 15 residues in the CDR3. The germline V and J ends were trimmed by 6 bases and 1 base, with 14 bases remaining between them. Germline loops: CDR1 SNHLY, CDR2 FYNNEI. In nucleotides, the CDR3 is TGTGCCAGCAGGGCAGGCGTGGAGGGCACAGATACGCAGTATTTT. Residues: CASRAGVEGTDTQYF.

This clone was seen just once. The chain carries TRBV12-3 or TRBV12-4 and TRBJ2-5; 7 positions agree with TRBD2. This CDR3 comprises 12 residues. With 8 bases clipped from V and 2 bases from J, the junction kept 2 bases outside the gene matches. CDR3 loop: CASRAGQETQYF. In DNA, the CDR3 is TGTGCCAGCCGAGCGGGGCAAGAGACCCAGTACTTC.

This chain joins TRBV9 and TRBJ2-7; 10 bases agree with TRBD1. J lost 2 bases, V lost 2 bases, and 1 base had no gene match. There are 14 residues in the CDR3. CDR1 and CDR2 from the germline V gene are SGDLS and YYNGEE. The CDR3: CASSVGQGAYEQYF. The CDR3 region has the DNA TGTGCCAGCAGCGTCGGACAGGGGGCCTACGAGCAGTACTTC.

The chain couples TRBV7-2 to TRBJ2-5; TRBD2 matches 9 bases. V lost 0 bases, J lost 5 bases, and 22 bases stayed unmatched. CDR1 is SGHTA and CDR2 is FQGNSA in the germline V gene. The CDR3 covers 21 residues. The CDR3 nucleotides are TGTGCCAGCAGCTTAGCTCCAGCCGGGACTAGCCTGGACCCGTTATCGGAGACCCAGTACTTC. As protein: CASSLAPAGTSLDPLSETQYF. The variable domain in full, completed from reference TRBV7-2 and TRBJ2-5, reads GAGVSQSPSNKVTEKGKDVELRCDPISGHTALYWYRQSLGQGLEFLIYFQGNSAPDKSGLPSDRFSAERTGGSVSTLTIQRTQQEDSAVYLCASSLAPAGTSLDPLSETQYFGPGTRLLVL.

The chain uses TRBV11-2 and TRBJ2-2; D is perhaps TRBD2 (7 bases). In germline, CDR1 is SGHAT, CDR2 FQNNGV. The CDR3 runs 15 residues. The germline V and J ends were trimmed by 7 bases and 2 bases, with 14 bases remaining between them. DNA for the CDR3: TGTGCCAGCATCCGAGGGGGGGGCAACACCGGGGAGCTGTTTTTT. It translates to CASIRGGGNTGELFF. The complete variable domain, with remaining parts taken from reference TRBV11-2 and TRBJ2-2, reads EAGVAQSPRYKIIEKRQSVAFWCNPISGHATLYWYQQILGQGPKLLIQFQNNGVVDDSQLPKDRFSAERLKGVDSTLKIQPAKLEDSAVYLCASIRGGGNTGELFFGEGSRLTVL.

V usage is TRBV14 and J usage is TRBJ2-5; D gene ambiguous. Per the germline V gene, CDR1 is SGHDN and CDR2 is FVKESK. Trimming took off 4 bases at V and 1 base at J, with 4 bases between the two ends. The CDR3 loop spans 12 amino acids. CDR3 region: CASSPSQETQYF. In DNA form, the CDR3 reads TGTGCCAGCAGCCCATCCCAAGAGACCCAGTACTTC.

This chain uses TRBV25-1 with TRBJ2-7, with D maybe TRBD2 (6 bases). The CDR3 consists of 16 residues. Germline loops: CDR1 MGHDK, CDR2 SYGVNS. V gave up 7 bases and J gave up 2 bases, with 21 bases separating them. In DNA, the CDR3 is TGTGCCAGCATAATGACCCCGCGGAGGGAGCCCTACGAGCAGTACTTC. Protein: CASIMTPRREPYEQYF.

The gene calls are TRBV28 and TRBJ1-5; D might be TRBD1 (6 bases). The CDR3 runs 14 residues. V lost 10 bases and J lost 2, with 15 bases in between. Germline V gene sequence: CDR1 MDHEN, CDR2 SYDVKM. CDR3 sequence reads: CATDKAGGNQPQHF. In DNA, the CDR3 is TGTGCCACCGACAAGGCAGGGGGCAATCAGCCCCAGCATTTT. Supplemented by reference TRBV28 and TRBJ1-5, the full variable domain reads DVKVTQSSRYLVKRTGEKVFLECVQDMDHENMFWYRQDPGLGLRLIYFSYDVKMKEKGDIPEGYSVSREKKERFSLILESASTNQTSMYLCATDKAGGNQPQHFGDGTRLSIL.

This clone was detected a few times. The V gene is TRBV3-1 (or the pseudogene TRBV3-2), the J gene TRBJ1-6, with D hard to call. CDR1 and CDR2 (germline): LGHDT, YNNKEL (reference sequence). The V end lost 0 bases, the J end lost 10 bases, and 16 bases lay between the germline ends. The CDR3 is 16 amino acids. CDR3 region: CASSQDVGSFDSPLHF. The CDR3 bases are TGTGCCAGCAGCCAAGATGTGGGTAGCTTCGACTCACCCCTCCACTTT.

The V call is TRBV4-2, the J call TRBJ1-5; possible D gene TRBD1, 5 bases. Germline V gene sequence: CDR1 LGHNA, CDR2 YNFKEQ. This CDR3 has 17 amino acids. V lost 1 base and J lost 0, with 13 bases in between. CDR3 region: CASSQVWDFYSNQPQHF. In DNA form, the CDR3 reads TGTGCCAGCAGCCAAGTGTGGGACTTTTATAGCAATCAGCCCCAGCATTTT.

The V gene is TRBV5-1, the J gene TRBJ1-1; D is undetermined. V was clipped by 4 bases and J by 0 bases, with 16 bases between them. This CDR3 region has 16 residues. The germline V gene has CDR1 SGHRS and CDR2 YFSETQ. Written as DNA, the CDR3 is TGCGCCAGCAGCCCGCAACCGGGTGATATGAACACTGAAGCTTTCTTT. It translates to CASSPQPGDMNTEAFF.

CDR3 nucleotide sequence: TGTGCCAGCAGTGATGAGTGGTATGGCTACACCTTC. This encodes CASSDEWYGYTF. The chain is built from TRBV25-1 and TRBJ1-2; no clear D. From germline, CDR1 is MGHDK and CDR2 SYGVNS. The CDR3 is 12 amino acids. Trimming pared 3 bases from V and 5 bases from J, leaving 7 bases between.